This T cell receptor (beta chain) was obtained from a study of cytomegalovirus exposure and HLA in healthy donors. Findings and limits, study-wide: DRB1 showed the most TCR associations and HLA-C the fewest in a later analysis, as rates varied by HLA locus. One variant, a missense change in DCLRE1C, was linked in a later analysis to TCR beta V- and J-gene trimming.

It was with 60 Vbeta and 13 Jbeta primers that the PCR ran. Generated by immunoSEQ multiplex PCR, the TCRdb table keeps only in-frame clones and is missing some. The sample yields about 190,000 clones, approximately 90% seen once. A word on this clone: Its antigen is undetermined.

The CDR3 has 17 amino acids. J was trimmed by 7 bases and V by 0 bases; bases with no gene match: 16. Germline CDR1 reads SGHRS; CDR2 reads YFSETQ. The donors comprised healthy bone marrow donors. The gene calls are TRBV5-1 and TRBJ2-7, with TRBD2 matching 7 bases. This clonotype was sampled from a boy aged 2 to 10 in good health and CMV-seronegative. The material sequenced was PBMCs. The CDR3 DNA follows: TGCGCCAGCAGCTTGGCCGGGATAAGGACTAGTTTTTGGGAGCAGTACTTC. Protein sequence: CASSLAGIRTSFWEQYF.